This is a list of T cell receptor beta chains from one sample in a study of tumor-infiltrating lymphocytes in localized non-small cell lung cancer. Clones were sequenced by immunoSEQ multiplex PCR, and TCRdb holds only the in-frame ones, with some missing. The sample has about 16,000 clones, roughly three quarters seen once. Sequencing was carried out using lung tumor tissue. The receptor source for this set is a human donor with non-small cell lung cancer. Both conserved end residues are part of each CDR3. D genes are given only for firm matches. Clone size is not always given. Where it is, it says once, few, many or a class for expanded clones.

v_call: TRBV28; d_call: -; j_call: TRBJ1-1; clone_size: -; cdr3_aa: CASSLEVTVNTEAFF; cdr3_nt: TGTGCCAGCAGTTTAGAGGTGACAGTGAACACTGAAGCTTTCTTT
v_call: TRBV15; d_call: -; j_call: TRBJ1-2; clone_size: -; cdr3_aa: CATSRDLGANYGYTF; cdr3_nt: TGTGCCACCAGCAGAGATCTAGGGGCGAACTATGGCTACACCTTC
v_call: TRBV27; d_call: -; j_call: TRBJ2-5; clone_size: -; cdr3_aa: CAIGQPQETQYF; cdr3_nt: TGTGCCATAGGACAGCCCCAAGAGACCCAGTACTTC
v_call: TRBV7-2; d_call: TRBD1; j_call: TRBJ2-3; clone_size: medium-sized; cdr3_aa: CASSPRQGGSTDTQYF; cdr3_nt: TGTGCCAGCAGCCCGCGACAGGGTGGAAGCACAGATACGCAGTATTTT
v_call: TRBV29-1; d_call: -; j_call: TRBJ1-1; clone_size: -; cdr3_aa: CSVKEGPPVYESTEAFF; cdr3_nt: TGCAGCGTGAAAGAGGGTCCCCCCGTGTACGAAAGCACTGAAGCTTTCTTT
v_call: TRBV10-2; d_call: TRBD2; j_call: TRBJ2-5; clone_size: few; cdr3_aa: CASSPRRGLAGAQETQYF; cdr3_nt: TGCGCCAGCAGTCCGCGCAGAGGACTAGCGGGGGCGCAAGAGACCCAGTACTTC
v_call: TRBV6-6; d_call: -; j_call: TRBJ1-1; clone_size: -; cdr3_aa: CASSYDAGAEAFF; cdr3_nt: TGTGCCAGCAGTTACGACGCCGGGGCTGAAGCTTTCTTT
v_call: TRBV18; d_call: -; j_call: TRBJ2-1; clone_size: -; cdr3_aa: CASSPWGRERNEQFF; cdr3_nt: TGTGCCAGCTCACCATGGGGCAGGGAGAGGAATGAGCAGTTCTTC
v_call: TRBV2; d_call: TRBD1; j_call: TRBJ2-2; clone_size: medium-sized; cdr3_aa: CASQTGTNTGELFF; cdr3_nt: TGTGCCAGCCAGACAGGGACGAACACCGGGGAGCTGTTTTTT
v_call: TRBV2; d_call: -; j_call: TRBJ1-2; clone_size: once; cdr3_aa: CASRERRGGPKGGYTF; cdr3_nt: TGTGCCAGCAGGGAAAGGCGGGGAGGGCCTAAGGGTGGCTACACCTTC
v_call: TRBV5-1; d_call: TRBD2; j_call: TRBJ2-3; clone_size: -; cdr3_aa: CASSLPPYSGRAEGDTQYF; cdr3_nt: TGCGCCAGCAGCTTACCCCCTTACAGCGGGAGGGCCGAAGGAGATACGCAGTATTTT
v_call: TRBV15; d_call: -; j_call: TRBJ2-3; clone_size: -; cdr3_aa: CATSRERRGGDTQYF; cdr3_nt: TGTGCCACCAGCAGAGAGCGGCGGGGAGGAGATACGCAGTATTTT
v_call: TRBV30; d_call: TRBD2; j_call: TRBJ2-5; clone_size: -; cdr3_aa: CAWSLAGGPLETQYF; cdr3_nt: TGTGCCTGGAGTCTAGCGGGAGGGCCATTAGAGACCCAGTACTTC
v_call: TRBV9; d_call: -; j_call: TRBJ2-5; clone_size: -; cdr3_aa: CASSVKQGLGETQYF; cdr3_nt: TGTGCCAGCAGCGTCAAGCAGGGGCTTGGAGAGACCCAGTACTTC
v_call: TRBV5-1; d_call: -; j_call: TRBJ2-7; clone_size: medium-sized; cdr3_aa: CASSFSGAPPEQYF; cdr3_nt: TGCGCCAGCAGCTTTTCAGGGGCCCCCCCCGAGCAGTACTTC
v_call: TRBV19; d_call: -; j_call: TRBJ2-2; clone_size: -; cdr3_aa: CASADPNTGELFF; cdr3_nt: TGTGCCAGCGCCGACCCCAACACCGGGGAGCTGTTTTTT
v_call: TRBV6-4; d_call: -; j_call: TRBJ1-5; clone_size: once; cdr3_aa: CASSDSEQSPQHF; cdr3_nt: TGTGCCAGCAGTGACTCGGAGCAATCTCCCCAGCATTTT
v_call: TRBV12-2; d_call: -; j_call: TRBJ1-2; clone_size: -; cdr3_aa: CASRLDRNFNYGYTF; cdr3_nt: TGTGCAAGTCGCTTAGACAGAAACTTTAACTATGGCTACACCTTC
v_call: TRBV27; d_call: -; j_call: TRBJ2-2; clone_size: few; cdr3_aa: CASSWTDYTGELFF; cdr3_nt: TGTGCCAGCAGTTGGACCGACTACACCGGGGAGCTGTTTTTT
v_call: TRBV7-7; d_call: TRBD1; j_call: TRBJ2-7; clone_size: once; cdr3_aa: CASSYGQGHEQYF; cdr3_nt: TGTGCCAGCAGCTATGGACAGGGCCACGAGCAGTACTTC
v_call: TRBV7-8; d_call: TRBD2; j_call: TRBJ2-5; clone_size: medium-sized; cdr3_aa: CASSLGVAGGQRGETQYF; cdr3_nt: TGTGCCAGCAGCTTAGGGGTAGCGGGGGGGCAAAGGGGAGAGACCCAGTACTTC
v_call: TRBV30; d_call: TRBD1; j_call: TRBJ2-2; clone_size: -; cdr3_aa: CAWKMTGGISGELFF; cdr3_nt: TGTGCCTGGAAGATGACAGGGGGGATCTCCGGGGAGCTGTTTTTT
v_call: TRBV6-5; d_call: TRBD2; j_call: TRBJ2-3; clone_size: -; cdr3_aa: CASSYLAGGMDTQYF; cdr3_nt: TGTGCCAGCAGTTACCTAGCGGGAGGGATGGATACGCAGTATTTT
v_call: TRBV4-2; d_call: TRBD1; j_call: TRBJ2-3; clone_size: once; cdr3_aa: CASSQSRGQGAMTDTQYF; cdr3_nt: TGTGCCAGCAGCCAAAGTCGCGGACAGGGGGCCATGACAGATACGCAGTATTTT
v_call: TRBV27; d_call: -; j_call: TRBJ1-6; clone_size: -; cdr3_aa: CASSPYNSPLHF; cdr3_nt: TGTGCCAGCAGCCCCTATAATTCACCCCTCCACTTT
v_call: TRBV5-1; d_call: TRBD1; j_call: TRBJ2-7; clone_size: medium-sized; cdr3_aa: CASSLSQGANEQYF; cdr3_nt: TGCGCCAGCAGCTTGTCACAGGGGGCCAACGAGCAGTACTTC
v_call: TRBV30; d_call: -; j_call: TRBJ2-1; clone_size: -; cdr3_aa: CAWSASSGSNEQFF; cdr3_nt: TGTGCCTGGAGTGCGTCCAGCGGGTCCAATGAGCAGTTCTTC
v_call: TRBV10-3; d_call: TRBD1; j_call: TRBJ1-4; clone_size: few; cdr3_aa: CAIMAGTGKGEKLFF; cdr3_nt: TGTGCCATCATGGCGGGGACAGGGAAGGGCGAAAAACTGTTTTTT
v_call: TRBV28; d_call: TRBD2; j_call: TRBJ2-1; clone_size: -; cdr3_aa: CAGSGLAGGTNNEQFF; cdr3_nt: TGTGCCGGATCGGGACTAGCGGGGGGAACTAACAATGAGCAGTTCTTC
v_call: TRBV5-1; d_call: -; j_call: TRBJ1-2; clone_size: -; cdr3_aa: CASSYLTEANYGYTF; cdr3_nt: TGCGCCAGCAGCTACCTGACAGAAGCTAACTATGGCTACACCTTC
v_call: TRBV6-4; d_call: -; j_call: TRBJ2-1; clone_size: -; cdr3_aa: CASSLAVTYNEQFF; cdr3_nt: TGTGCCAGCAGCCTAGCAGTCACCTACAATGAGCAGTTCTTC
v_call: TRBV6-1; d_call: -; j_call: TRBJ1-4; clone_size: once; cdr3_aa: CASREGHEKLFF; cdr3_nt: TGTGCCAGCAGGGAAGGTCATGAAAAACTGTTTTTT
v_call: TRBV28; d_call: -; j_call: TRBJ1-5; clone_size: -; cdr3_aa: CASNTAINQPQHF; cdr3_nt: TGTGCCAGCAATACAGCTATCAATCAGCCCCAGCATTTT
v_call: TRBV9; d_call: -; j_call: TRBJ1-1; clone_size: -; cdr3_aa: CASSVDKQGMNTEAFF; cdr3_nt: TGTGCCAGCAGCGTAGATAAGCAGGGAATGAACACTGAAGCTTTCTTT
v_call: TRBV10-3; d_call: -; j_call: TRBJ2-1; clone_size: -; cdr3_aa: CAISESTRYEQFF; cdr3_nt: TGTGCCATCAGTGAGTCTACTAGATATGAGCAGTTCTTC
v_call: TRBV6-5; d_call: TRBD1; j_call: TRBJ1-2; clone_size: few; cdr3_aa: CASSPQRGRVYGYTF; cdr3_nt: TGTGCCAGCAGTCCCCAAAGGGGGCGAGTCTATGGCTACACCTTC
v_call: TRBV6-6; d_call: -; j_call: TRBJ2-2; clone_size: -; cdr3_aa: CATCRHRESGGELFF; cdr3_nt: TGTGCCACTTGCCGCCACAGGGAGAGCGGCGGGGAGCTGTTTTTT
v_call: TRBV18; d_call: -; j_call: TRBJ2-2; clone_size: -; cdr3_aa: CASSPNVANTGELFF; cdr3_nt: TGTGCCAGCTCACCAAATGTCGCGAACACCGGGGAGCTGTTTTTT
v_call: TRBV5-4; d_call: -; j_call: TRBJ1-2; clone_size: -; cdr3_aa: CASSLVRENYGYTF; cdr3_nt: TGTGCCAGCAGCTTGGTAAGGGAGAACTATGGCTACACCTTC
v_call: TRBV2; d_call: -; j_call: TRBJ1-3; clone_size: -; cdr3_aa: CASEAGYSGNTIYF; cdr3_nt: TGTGCCAGCGAGGCAGGATACTCTGGAAACACCATATATTTT
v_call: TRBV15; d_call: TRBD2; j_call: TRBJ2-3; clone_size: -; cdr3_aa: CATSGRLAGGTDTQYF; cdr3_nt: TGTGCCACCAGCGGACGGCTAGCGGGAGGGACAGATACGCAGTATTTT
v_call: TRBV7-8; d_call: TRBD1; j_call: TRBJ1-2; clone_size: -; cdr3_aa: CASSRGQGTYGYTF; cdr3_nt: TGTGCCAGCAGCCGAGGACAGGGAACCTATGGCTACACCTTC
v_call: TRBV28; d_call: -; j_call: TRBJ1-5; clone_size: -; cdr3_aa: CATRKLSNQPQHF; cdr3_nt: TGTGCCACCAGGAAATTAAGCAATCAGCCCCAGCATTTT
v_call: TRBV11-2; d_call: -; j_call: TRBJ2-5; clone_size: -; cdr3_aa: CASNLQGFHQETQYF; cdr3_nt: TGTGCCAGCAACCTACAGGGTTTCCATCAAGAGACCCAGTACTTC
v_call: TRBV19; d_call: TRBD1; j_call: TRBJ2-6; clone_size: -; cdr3_aa: CASCQGALGANVLTF; cdr3_nt: TGTGCCAGCTGCCAGGGGGCGCTAGGGGCCAACGTCCTGACTTTC
v_call: TRBV7-2; d_call: -; j_call: TRBJ1-2; clone_size: -; cdr3_aa: CASSALVKGYTF; cdr3_nt: TGTGCCAGCAGCGCCCTGGTTAAAGGCTACACCTTC
v_call: TRBV6-4; d_call: TRBD1; j_call: TRBJ1-2; clone_size: -; cdr3_aa: CASSDSLQGDTTGYTF; cdr3_nt: TGTGCCAGCAGTGACTCTTTACAGGGGGATACGACTGGCTACACCTTC
v_call: TRBV11-2; d_call: -; j_call: TRBJ1-5; clone_size: -; cdr3_aa: CASSSSLGGWNQPQHF; cdr3_nt: TGTGCCAGCAGCTCCTCCCTCGGAGGATGGAATCAGCCCCAGCATTTT
v_call: TRBV18; d_call: TRBD2; j_call: TRBJ2-5; clone_size: -; cdr3_aa: CASSPHPGEGETQYF; cdr3_nt: TGTGCCAGCTCACCGCACCCGGGGGAGGGAGAGACCCAGTACTTC
v_call: TRBV6-5; d_call: -; j_call: TRBJ2-3; clone_size: -; cdr3_aa: CASSTLRGTDTQYF; cdr3_nt: TGTGCCAGCAGTACCCTCCGCGGGACAGATACGCAGTATTTT
v_call: TRBV9; d_call: -; j_call: TRBJ1-1; clone_size: -; cdr3_aa: CASSVSGFTEAFF; cdr3_nt: TGTGCCAGCAGCGTATCAGGGTTTACTGAAGCTTTCTTT
v_call: TRBV18; d_call: TRBD2; j_call: TRBJ2-5; clone_size: few; cdr3_aa: CASSPNKPAGPLYETQYF; cdr3_nt: TGTGCCAGCTCACCCAACAAGCCAGCGGGGCCCTTATATGAGACCCAGTACTTC